Sequencing of this T cell receptor (beta chain) was carried out in a study of cytomegalovirus exposure and HLA in healthy donors. Across the study: In an earlier analysis, almost 120 million unique TCR beta sequences were found from about 179 million T cells.

As for this clone: Its antigen is currently unknown.

General study findings and limits: Specific recognition of CMV antigens was confirmed in vitro for a few chains (all CMV-associated). The authors listed roughly 150 TCR beta chains as cytomegalovirus-associated.

The PCR contained 60 Vbeta and 13 Jbeta primers. Sequenced by immunoSEQ multiplex PCR; TCRdb stores in-frame clones only, minus some. Of some 130,000 clones in the sample, 60% to 80% were seen once. J gave up 3 bases and V 2 bases, and 1 base lay outside the gene matches. Germline CDR1 and CDR2: MNHNS and SASEGT. This CDR3 has 15 amino acids. The V gene is TRBV6-1, the J gene TRBJ2-2, with 9 bases aligning to TRBD2. Sequencing was carried out using PBMCs. The clonotype was recovered from a woman aged 60 to 75 in good health and CMV-seronegative. The CDR3 reads CASSEIAGDTGELFF. CDR3 nucleotides: TGTGCCAGCAGTGAAATAGCGGGAGACACCGGGGAGCTGTTTTTT.